The sequence of this T cell receptor beta chain was determined in a study of OX40 agonist ivuxolimab in advanced cancers. The data were produced by immunoSEQ multiplex PCR, yet TCRdb's version contains in-frame clones alone and is incomplete. Altogether roughly 60,000 clones are present, about 88% being singletons, with the ten largest covering roughly 4.5%. Study findings and constraints: Undetermined was the antigen specificity of the expanded peripheral T cells.

V lost 2 bases and J lost 9, with 8 bases in between. From germline, CDR1 is MNHNY and CDR2 SVGAGI (reference sequence). The CDR3 runs 13 residues. In regard to this clone: Its antigen is currently unknown.

Sequenced here: CD4+ or CD8+ T cells sorted from blood, sampled in a trial of the OX40 agonist ivuxolimab. The source is an adult with an advanced solid tumor such as melanoma, head and neck, liver or kidney cancer. The chain joins TRBV6-6 to TRBJ1-6; D possibly corresponds to TRBD1 (5 bases). The CDR3 sequence: CASSYQGGSPLHF. The CDR3 DNA reads as TGTGCCAGCAGTTACCAGGGCGGTTCACCCCTCCACTTT.